This note documents a single T cell receptor beta chain sequence. Its antigen has not been determined. There are no base qualities to consult, and no much larger clone falls within one base. CDR3 length: 12 amino acids, cysteine to phenylalanine. The retained sequence is limited to the CDR3, 36 bases, with the frame set at the first base. Clipping removes 3 bases from V and 4 bases from J, with 3 as the unmatched junction base count. The germline V gene (reference sequence) specifies DFQATT as CDR1 and SNEGSKA as CDR2. Participants in the prospective study were aged roughly 18 to 100 years, lived in about two dozen United States geographic areas, and enrolled through a virtual design. To assign participants to cohorts, the prospective study relied on clinical history that participants themselves reported in a screening survey and a study questionnaire. For ImmuneRACE Cohort 3, a participant was defined as recovered based on two consecutive negative NP/OP PCR tests, clearance by a healthcare professional, or resolution of symptoms. In the prospective study, mobile phlebotomists collected whole blood, serum and a nasopharyngeal or oropharyngeal swab from each participant. Participants in the prospective study had the option to provide additional blood draws and questionnaires over a 2-month period. Before DNA extraction, prospective study blood samples were shipped either frozen or at room temperature.

The sample originates from a study of blood T cell repertoires in COVID-19 (dated by TCRdb to 2018 to 2020). Concerning the study at large: Samples covering the acute and convalescent phases of COVID-19 were provided by collaborators in the United States, Italy and Spain. Samples were obtained from the ongoing ImmuneRACE study (first 160 participants) and from 1,254 subjects provided by 6 global collaborators. Where HLA class I and class II types were available, the types were taken from metadata supplied by the sample provider, not from assay-based typing. The repertoires were made available in a free public database intended to serve as a resource for research on the immune response to SARS-CoV-2. A de-identified subject ID, COVID-19 status, age in years and sex were almost always included in the sample metadata. The material from the prospective study consisted of cDNA or gDNA derived from T cells, B-cell-depleted T cells, or PBMCs. Deeply sampled blood TCRbeta repertoires from subjects exposed to, actively infected with, or recovered from COVID-19 were included in the dataset.

Study-level results and caveats: How much clinical and demographic metadata was included differed by source and by participant, and the metadata was provided uncurated.

The immunoSEQ Assay, a bias-controlled multiplex PCR, was used to amplify TCRbeta CDR3 regions from genomic DNA. Processing in the source paper ran as follows. Within the assay, amplification of reference gene primers was used to estimate how many nucleated cells each sample contained. To quantify the absolute abundance of each unique TCRbeta CDR3 rearrangement, sequence reads were collapsed and filtered. For each sample, productive Simpson clonality was calculated by taking the square root of Simpson's diversity index across productive rearrangements. Held by TCRdb, this immuneACCESS table contains in-frame sequences only and omits some clones. Under half of the omission traces to an unresolved V gene where checked; the cause of the rest is unknown. V, J and clone size reflect that table, while D and trimming were determined from the DNA. The sample table contains roughly 250,000 clones; only one count was recorded for around 86% of them. Around 2% of the sample goes to the ten largest clones.

This TCR came from a woman in her forties or fifties who had recovered from COVID-19. Sequencing was done on a sample of PBMCs or T cells enriched from blood (not recorded which). Recombination linked TRBV20-1 to TRBJ2-7, with TRBD2 matching 7 junction bases. The sequence in DNA is TGCAGTGCTAGTGGGAGGGTATACGAGCAGTACTTC. The encoded protein is CSASGRVYEQYF.